This T cell receptor (beta chain) was identified during a study of T cell clonality in common variable immunodeficiency. Study-wide results and caveats: In common variable immunodeficiency, TCR beta chains reportedly carried fewer deletions and N-nucleotide insertions.

The germline V gene has CDR1 DFQATT and CDR2 SNEGSKA (reference sequence). This CDR3 has 13 residues. This clone occurred many times. Its antigen is not identified. The read halts 3 residues ahead of the CDR3 end, with the missing end drawn from the germline J gene. This table comes from immunoSEQ multiplex PCR, and its TCRdb copy is limited to in-frame clones, with some not included. The sample is made up of 50,000 to 60,000 clones, none counted only once. This TCR was sampled from a person aged 18-70 years in good health. This chain uses TRBV20-1 with TRBJ2-4; a weak D match, TRBD1 (6 bases). Material: peripheral blood mononuclear cells. The DNA read from the CDR3 is TGCAGTGCTCCCATCCCCCCAGGGGAGACT. Translating gives CSAPIPPGET. The whole CDR3 reads CSAPIPPGETQYF.